The rows below give T cell receptor beta chains drawn from one sample of a study of blood T cell repertoires in COVID-19. Produced via immunoSEQ multiplex PCR; TCRdb's table is partial and in-frame only. The sample yields fewer than 200,000 clones, about 79% seen once. The sequencing sample was made of PBMCs or T cells enriched from blood (not recorded which). These receptors were taken from a man between 50 and 59 years old who had recovered from COVID-19. Both conserved end residues are part of each CDR3. Fields, in order: clone size, D gene, V gene, J gene, CDR3 DNA, CDR3 protein. The D gene is left open where the match is weak. Clone size is shown for a subset of rows, as once, few, many or a class of expanded clone.

once,TRBD2,TRBV7-9,TRBJ2-3,TGTGCCAGCAGCTCACTAGCGGGGGGCCTCTACGATACGCAGTATTTT,CASSSLAGGLYDTQYF
-,-,TRBV6-6,TRBJ1-5,TGTGCCAGCAGTTCAGAACAGGGCAATCAGCCCCAGCATTTT,CASSSEQGNQPQHF
-,-,TRBV2,TRBJ1-1,TGTGCCAGCAGTGAAGGTCCGTCACCGGGTATGAACACTGAAGCTTTCTTT,CASSEGPSPGMNTEAFF
-,TRBD2,TRBV5-1,TRBJ2-1,TGCGCCAGCAGCTTGGGCAGCGGGGGGGCAAATGAGCAGTTCTTC,CASSLGSGGANEQFF
-,-,TRBV7-2,TRBJ1-4,TGTGCCAGCAGTAAACAGAGAACTAATGAAAAACTGTTTTTT,CASSKQRTNEKLFF
-,TRBD1,TRBV30,TRBJ1-5,TGTGCCTGGAGTGCCAAGACAGGGGGACGCAATCAGCCCCAGCATTTT,CAWSAKTGGRNQPQHF
-,TRBD2,TRBV5-1,TRBJ2-5,TGCGCCAGCAGCTTGGACCCCGGGGGGGCAGCACAAGAGACCCAGTACTTC,CASSLDPGGAAQETQYF
-,-,TRBV3-1/TRBV3-2,TRBJ1-2,TGTGCCAGCAGCCAAGTACAGGGAAGAGAGGGCTCTGGCTACACCTTC,CASSQVQGREGSGYTF
-,TRBD2,TRBV11-2,TRBJ2-2,TGTGCCAGCAGCTTAAATCAGGCGGGGGGGCTTGGCACCGGGGAGCTGTTTTTT,CASSLNQAGGLGTGELFF
-,TRBD1,TRBV5-4,TRBJ1-3,TGTGCCAGCAGCTCCGGGACAGGGCCTGGAAACACCATATATTTT,CASSSGTGPGNTIYF
-,TRBD1,TRBV5-4,TRBJ1-1,TGTGCCAGCAGCTTCCGGGACAGAAACACTGAAGCTTTCTTT,CASSFRDRNTEAFF
-,TRBD1,TRBV6-4,TRBJ1-1,TGTGCCAGCAGTGACAACACAGGGGGGAACACTGAAGCTTTCTTT,CASSDNTGGNTEAFF
-,-,TRBV5-4,TRBJ2-3,TGTGCCAGCAGCTTGGCCGGAGATACGCAGTATTTT,CASSLAGDTQYF
-,-,TRBV4-1,TRBJ2-3,TGCGCCAGCAGCCAAGAAGGGGTTAGCACAGATACGCAGTATTTT,CASSQEGVSTDTQYF
-,TRBD1,TRBV19,TRBJ1-6,TGTGCCAGTAGTATAGTCCGGGACAGCAATTCACCCCTCCACTTT,CASSIVRDSNSPLHF
-,TRBD1,TRBV19,TRBJ1-5,TGTGCCAGTAAACAAACCGGGACAGGGGTGCAGCCCCAGCATTTT,CASKQTGTGVQPQHF
-,TRBD1,TRBV13,TRBJ2-4,TGTGCCAGCAGATCGGGACAGCTAGCCAAAAACATTCAGTACTTC,CASRSGQLAKNIQYF
-,-,TRBV7-2,TRBJ1-1,TGTGCCAGCAGCATAACAGGGCTGAACACTGAAGCTTTCTTT,CASSITGLNTEAFF
-,-,TRBV12-3/TRBV12-4,TRBJ1-2,TGTGCCAGCAGTCGACCGAGGGATTATGGCTACACCTTC,CASSRPRDYGYTF
once,-,TRBV7-2,TRBJ1-1,TGTGCCAGCAGCTTAGCATCAGGGAACACTGAAGCTTTCTTT,CASSLASGNTEAFF
many,TRBD1,TRBV6-5,TRBJ2-7,TGTGCCAGCAGTTATAGGGGACAGGGAACCTACGAGCAGTACTTC,CASSYRGQGTYEQYF
-,-,TRBV27,TRBJ2-5,TGTGCCAGCAGTCCCAACTACAGCGGGCGAGAGACCCAGTACTTC,CASSPNYSGRETQYF
once,TRBD2,TRBV3-1/TRBV3-2,TRBJ2-3,TGTGCCAGTACCCTAGCGGGGGGGCTCACAGATACGCAGTATTTT,CASTLAGGLTDTQYF
-,TRBD1,TRBV5-1,TRBJ1-2,TGCGCCAGCAGCACCGGGACAGACGGTATCTATGGCTACACCTTC,CASSTGTDGIYGYTF
-,TRBD2,TRBV19,TRBJ2-5,TGTGCCAGTAGTTTCGCTAGCGGGGGGGAAGAGACCCAGTACTTC,CASSFASGGEETQYF
once,TRBD1,TRBV10-1,TRBJ2-7,TGCGCCAGCAGTGCCGACAGGGTGGGCGAGCAGTACTTC,CASSADRVGEQYF
few,-,TRBV3-1/TRBV3-2,TRBJ1-1,TGTGCCAGCAGCCACCGGACAAATGAAGCTTTCTTT,CASSHRTNEAFF
-,TRBD1,TRBV29-1,TRBJ1-2,TGCGGCGGACAGGGGACAGATGGCTACACCTTC,CGGQGTDGYTF